Listed below are T cell receptor beta chains from one sample, sequenced in a study of read filtering for tumor transcriptome and immune sequencing. Each CDR3 protein gets one entry after TCRdb re-called the reads with MiXCR. The data show tens of thousands of distinct CDR3 sequences, 9.5% to 15% seen once. Sequencing used a population of CD138-negative cells sorted from bone marrow. These TCRs come from a donor at least 40 years old with multiple myeloma. Both conserved end residues are part of each CDR3. A D gene is named only where the DNA matches it firmly. Size is stated for part of the rows, as once, few or many counts, or as a class when the clone is expanded.

.	TRBV12-3/TRBV12-4	TRBJ2-4	TRBD2	TGTGCCAGCAGGCCGACTAGCGGGAGTCACATTCAGTACTTC	CASRPTSGSHIQYF
many	TRBV27	TRBJ2-5	.	TGTGCCAGCAGTCCCCACGGAGGGAGAGAGACCCAGTACTTC	CASSPHGGRETQYF
.	TRBV20-1	TRBJ2-7	TRBD2	TGCAATGCCTGGGCTAGCGGTTACTCCTACGAGCAGTACTTC	CNAWASGYSYEQYF
many	TRBV18	TRBJ2-4	.	TGTGCCAGCTCAAGCGCCGGCGACGGTAAAAACATTCAGTACTTC	CASSSAGDGKNIQYF
few	TRBV19	TRBJ2-6	.	TGTGCCAGTAGCTCGGACGGGGCTAGGGCCAACGCCCTGACTTTC	CASSSDGARANALTF
many	TRBV4-3	TRBJ1-2	.	TGCGCCAGCTCTAACAGGGAAGATGGCTACACCTTC	CASSNREDGYTF
many	TRBV19	TRBJ1-5	.	TGTGCCAGTAACCAGCCCCTGGCCGGTCGTCAGCCCCAGCATTTT	CASNQPLAGRQPQHF
many	TRBV20-1	TRBJ2-7	.	TGCAGTGCTAGTAAACAGGGTGTGGACGAGCAGTACTTC	CSASKQGVDEQYF
many	TRBV7-3	TRBJ2-6	.	TGTGCCAGCAGTTCCACTAGCAGCAACTCTGGGGCCAACGTCCTGACTTTC	CASSSTSSNSGANVLTF
many	TRBV20-1	TRBJ2-7	TRBD1	TGCAGTGCTGACAGGGGGATGAGCTCCTACGAGCAGTACTTC	CSADRGMSSYEQYF
many	TRBV9	TRBJ2-1	TRBD2	TGTGCCAGCAGCGACGGACTAGTGGGCTTCAGTGAGCAGTTCTTC	CASSDGLVGFSEQFF
many	TRBV18	TRBJ2-1	.	TGTGCCAGCTCACGGCAGGGACGATACAATGAGCAGTTCTTC	CASSRQGRYNEQFF
many	TRBV6-2/TRBV6-3	TRBJ2-2	.	TGTGCCAGCAGTGGCCCGACGGACGGGTACACCGGGGAGCTGTTTTTT	CASSGPTDGYTGELFF
many	TRBV7-2	TRBJ2-1	.	TGTGCCAGCAGCCCAGGGGCAGCAGCCTACAATGAGCAGTTCTTC	CASSPGAAAYNEQFF
.	TRBV28	TRBJ2-1	TRBD1	TGTGCCAGCAGGGGGGGACAGGGGTCGAGTGGGCAGTTCTTC	CASRGGQGSSGQFF
many	TRBV6-2/TRBV6-3	TRBJ2-7	TRBD1	TGTGCCAGCGGGACAGGGGTCGAGCAGTACTTC	CASGTGVEQYF
medium-sized	TRBV27	TRBJ1-1	.	TGTGCCAGCCACGTGATTGGGCTTCCGAACACTGAAGCTTTCTTT	CASHVIGLPNTEAFF
many	TRBV6-2/TRBV6-3	TRBJ2-7	TRBD1	TGTGCCAGCACCGAACCTGGACAGGGGGTATACGAGCAGTACTTC	CASTEPGQGVYEQYF
many	TRBV4-3	TRBJ1-5	.	TGCGCCAGCAGTGAACAGGGTGGTATGGATCAGCCCCAGCATTTT	CASSEQGGMDQPQHF
many	TRBV7-9	TRBJ1-1	.	TGTGCCAGCAGCTTAGGTACCCCGGCTATGGGGACTGAAGCTTTCTTT	CASSLGTPAMGTEAFF
many	TRBV20-1	TRBJ1-1	.	TGCAGTGCTAGTAGACCCGACTGGTCCACTGAAGCTTTCTTT	CSASRPDWSTEAFF
.	TRBV7-9	TRBJ2-5	.	TGTGCCAGCCGCTCGGGTGCCTTGTCGGCCCAGTACTTC	CASRSGALSAQYF
few	TRBV24-1	TRBJ2-2	TRBD2	TGCGCCACCAGGCCTAGCGGGAAAACCGGGGAGCTGTTTTTT	CATRPSGKTGELFF
many	TRBV4-3	TRBJ1-5	.	TGCGCCAGCAGCCAAGGGGGTAGCAATCAGCCCCAGCATTTT	CASSQGGSNQPQHF
.	TRBV7-9	TRBJ2-7	TRBD1	TGTGCCAGCAGCTCTGGGGACAGCTACGAGCAGTACTTC	CASSSGDSYEQYF